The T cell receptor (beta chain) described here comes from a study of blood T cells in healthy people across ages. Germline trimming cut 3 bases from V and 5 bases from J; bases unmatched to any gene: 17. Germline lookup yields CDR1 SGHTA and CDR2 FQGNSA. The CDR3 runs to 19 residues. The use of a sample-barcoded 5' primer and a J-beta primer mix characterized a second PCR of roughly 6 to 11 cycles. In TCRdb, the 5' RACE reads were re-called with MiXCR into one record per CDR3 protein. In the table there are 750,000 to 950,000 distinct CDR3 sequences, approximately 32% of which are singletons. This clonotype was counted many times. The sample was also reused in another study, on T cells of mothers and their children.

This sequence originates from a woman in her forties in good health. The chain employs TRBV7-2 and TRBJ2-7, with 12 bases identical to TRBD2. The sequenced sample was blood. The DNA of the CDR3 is TGTGCCAGCAGCTTGGGGCACGGGCTAGCGGGGGGGCGGTCTAACGAGCAGTACTTC. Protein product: CASSLGHGLAGGRSNEQYF. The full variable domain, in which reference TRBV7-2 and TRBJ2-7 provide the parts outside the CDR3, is GAGVSQSPSNKVTEKGKDVELRCDPISGHTALYWYRQSLGQGLEFLIYFQGNSAPDKSGLPSDRFSAERTGGSVSTLTIQRTQQEDSAVYLCASSLGHGLAGGRSNEQYFGPGTRLTVT.